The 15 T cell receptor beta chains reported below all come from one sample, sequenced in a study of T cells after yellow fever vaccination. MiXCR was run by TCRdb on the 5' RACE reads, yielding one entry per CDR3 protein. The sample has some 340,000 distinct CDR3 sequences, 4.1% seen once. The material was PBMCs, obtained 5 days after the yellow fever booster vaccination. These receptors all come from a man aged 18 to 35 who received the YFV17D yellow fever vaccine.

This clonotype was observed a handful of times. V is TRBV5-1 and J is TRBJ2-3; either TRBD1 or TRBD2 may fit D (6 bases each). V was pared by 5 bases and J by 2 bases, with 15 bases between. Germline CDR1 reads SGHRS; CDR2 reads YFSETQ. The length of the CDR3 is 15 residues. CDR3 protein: CASRVGGDTTDTQYF. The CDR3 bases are TGCGCCAGCAGGGTCGGAGGGGACACCACAGATACGCAGTATTTT.

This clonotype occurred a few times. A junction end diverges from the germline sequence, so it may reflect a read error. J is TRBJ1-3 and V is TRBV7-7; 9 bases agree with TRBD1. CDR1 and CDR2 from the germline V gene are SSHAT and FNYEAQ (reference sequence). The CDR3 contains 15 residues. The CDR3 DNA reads TGTGCTAGCAGCCCCGGGACAGGGTCTGGAAACACCATATATTTT. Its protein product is CASSPGTGSGNTIYF.

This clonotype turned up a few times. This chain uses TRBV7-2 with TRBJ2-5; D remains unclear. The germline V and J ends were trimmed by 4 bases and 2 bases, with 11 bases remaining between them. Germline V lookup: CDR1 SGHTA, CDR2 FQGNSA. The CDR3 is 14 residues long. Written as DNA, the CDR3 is TGTGCCAGCAGCTCCCGGGTGACTCAAGAGACCCAGTACTTC. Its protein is CASSSRVTQETQYF.

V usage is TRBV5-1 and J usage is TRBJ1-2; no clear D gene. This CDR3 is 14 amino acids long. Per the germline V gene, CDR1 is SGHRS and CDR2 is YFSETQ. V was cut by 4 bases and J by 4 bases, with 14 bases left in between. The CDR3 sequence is CASSPDSEGYGYTF. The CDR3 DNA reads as TGCGCCAGCAGCCCCGATTCTGAGGGCTATGGCTACACCTTC.

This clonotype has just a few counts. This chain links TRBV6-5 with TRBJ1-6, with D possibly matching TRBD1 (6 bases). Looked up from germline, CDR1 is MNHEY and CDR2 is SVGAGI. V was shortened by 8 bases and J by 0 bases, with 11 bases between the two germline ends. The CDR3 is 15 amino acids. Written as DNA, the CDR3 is TGTGCCAGCTTCGGGACAAGCTCCTATAATTCACCCCTCCACTTT. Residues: CASFGTSSYNSPLHF.

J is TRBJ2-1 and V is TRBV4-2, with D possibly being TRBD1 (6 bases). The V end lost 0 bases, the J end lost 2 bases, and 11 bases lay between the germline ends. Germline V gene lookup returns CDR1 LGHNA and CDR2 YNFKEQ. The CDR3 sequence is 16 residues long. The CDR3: CASSQEPTGPYNEQFF. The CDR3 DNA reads TGTGCCAGCAGCCAAGAACCGACAGGCCCCTACAATGAGCAGTTCTTC.

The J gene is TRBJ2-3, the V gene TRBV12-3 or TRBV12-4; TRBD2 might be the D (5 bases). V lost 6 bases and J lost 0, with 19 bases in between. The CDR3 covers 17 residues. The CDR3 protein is CASSPTSVSASTDTQYF. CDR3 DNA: TGTGCCAGCAGCCCAACATCCGTTAGCGCGAGCACAGATACGCAGTATTTT.

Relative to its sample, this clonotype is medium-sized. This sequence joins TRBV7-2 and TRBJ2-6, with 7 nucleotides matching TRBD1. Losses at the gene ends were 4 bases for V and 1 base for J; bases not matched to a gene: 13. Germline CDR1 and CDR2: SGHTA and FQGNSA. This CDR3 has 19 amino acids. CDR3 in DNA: TGTGCCAGCAGCTCAGAGGGGGCAGGGATCACTTCTGGGGCCAACGTCCTGACTTTC. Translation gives CASSSEGAGITSGANVLTF.

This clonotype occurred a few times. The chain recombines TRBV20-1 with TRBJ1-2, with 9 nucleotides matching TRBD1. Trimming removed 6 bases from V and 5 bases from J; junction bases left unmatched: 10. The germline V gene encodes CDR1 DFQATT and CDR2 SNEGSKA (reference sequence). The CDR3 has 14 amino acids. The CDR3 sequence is CSAITTGGSYGYTF. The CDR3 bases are TGCAGTGCCATTACTACAGGGGGCTCATATGGCTACACCTTC.

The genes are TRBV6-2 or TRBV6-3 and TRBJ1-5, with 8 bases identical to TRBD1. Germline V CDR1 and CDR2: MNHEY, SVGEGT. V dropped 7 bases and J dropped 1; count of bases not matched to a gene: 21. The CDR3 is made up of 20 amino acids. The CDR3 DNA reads TGTGCCAGCACCCTATACTGGACAGGGAAGATGAATCCGAGCAATCAGCCCCAGCATTTT. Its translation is CASTLYWTGKMNPSNQPQHF.

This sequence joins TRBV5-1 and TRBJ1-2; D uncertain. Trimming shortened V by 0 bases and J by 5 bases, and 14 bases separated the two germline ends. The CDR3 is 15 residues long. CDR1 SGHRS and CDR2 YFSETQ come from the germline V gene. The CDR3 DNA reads TGCGCCAGCAGCTTGGGCGGGGTCGCTGAATATGGCTACACCTTC. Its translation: CASSLGGVAEYGYTF.

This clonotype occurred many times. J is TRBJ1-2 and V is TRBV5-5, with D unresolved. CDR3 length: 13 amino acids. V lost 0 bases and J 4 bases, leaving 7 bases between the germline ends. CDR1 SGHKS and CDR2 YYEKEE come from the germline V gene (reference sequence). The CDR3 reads CASSLVGSYGYTF. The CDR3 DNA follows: TGTGCCAGCAGCTTGGTGGGTAGCTATGGCTACACCTTC.

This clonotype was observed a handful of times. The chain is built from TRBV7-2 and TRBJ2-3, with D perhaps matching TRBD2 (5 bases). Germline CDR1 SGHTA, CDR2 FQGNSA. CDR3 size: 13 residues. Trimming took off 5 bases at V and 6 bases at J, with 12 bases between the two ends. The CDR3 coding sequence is TGTGCCAGCAGCCCGGTCGGCGGGGATACGCAGTATTTT. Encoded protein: CASSPVGGDTQYF.

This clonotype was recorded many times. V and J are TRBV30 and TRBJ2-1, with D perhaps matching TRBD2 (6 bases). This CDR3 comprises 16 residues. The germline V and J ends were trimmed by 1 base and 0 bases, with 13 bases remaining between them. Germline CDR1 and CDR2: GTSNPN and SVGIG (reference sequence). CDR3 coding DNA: TGTGCCTGGAGTGAGAGATTTAGCGGCTCCTACAATGAGCAGTTCTTC. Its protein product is CAWSERFSGSYNEQFF.

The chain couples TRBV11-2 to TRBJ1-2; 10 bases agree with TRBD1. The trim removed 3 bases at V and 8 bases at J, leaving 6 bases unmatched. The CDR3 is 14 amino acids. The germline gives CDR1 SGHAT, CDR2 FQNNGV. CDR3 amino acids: CASSFPGTGAGYTF. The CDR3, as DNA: TGTGCCAGCAGCTTCCCCGGGACAGGGGCGGGCTACACCTTC. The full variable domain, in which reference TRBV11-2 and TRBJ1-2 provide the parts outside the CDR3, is EAGVAQSPRYKIIEKRQSVAFWCNPISGHATLYWYQQILGQGPKLLIQFQNNGVVDDSQLPKDRFSAERLKGVDSTLKIQPAKLEDSAVYLCASSFPGTGAGYTFGSGTRLTVV.